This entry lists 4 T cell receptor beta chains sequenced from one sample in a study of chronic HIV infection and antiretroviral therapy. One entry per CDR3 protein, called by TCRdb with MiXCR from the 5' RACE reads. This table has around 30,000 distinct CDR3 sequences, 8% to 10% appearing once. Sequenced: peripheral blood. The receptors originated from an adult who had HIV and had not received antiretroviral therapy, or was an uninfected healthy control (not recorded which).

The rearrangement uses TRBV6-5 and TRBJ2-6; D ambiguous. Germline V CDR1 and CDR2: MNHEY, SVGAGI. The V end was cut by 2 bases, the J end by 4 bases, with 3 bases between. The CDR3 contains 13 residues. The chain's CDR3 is CASSYDGANVLTF. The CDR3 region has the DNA TGTGCCAGCAGTTACGACGGGGCCAACGTCCTGACTTTC.

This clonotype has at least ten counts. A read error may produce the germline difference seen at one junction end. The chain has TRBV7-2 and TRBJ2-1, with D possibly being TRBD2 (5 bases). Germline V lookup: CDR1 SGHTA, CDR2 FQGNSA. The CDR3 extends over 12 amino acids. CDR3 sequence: CASSLALDEQFF. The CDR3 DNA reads TGTGCCAGCAGCCTAGCTCTGGATGAGCAGTTCTTC.

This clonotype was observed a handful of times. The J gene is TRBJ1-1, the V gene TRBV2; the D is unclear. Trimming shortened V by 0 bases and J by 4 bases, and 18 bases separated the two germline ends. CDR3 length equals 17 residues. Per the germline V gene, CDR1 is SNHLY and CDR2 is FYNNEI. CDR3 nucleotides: TGTGCCAGCAGTGAAGCGGGTTCGGCTGGGCTTGGCACTGAAGCTTTCTTT. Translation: CASSEAGSAGLGTEAFF.

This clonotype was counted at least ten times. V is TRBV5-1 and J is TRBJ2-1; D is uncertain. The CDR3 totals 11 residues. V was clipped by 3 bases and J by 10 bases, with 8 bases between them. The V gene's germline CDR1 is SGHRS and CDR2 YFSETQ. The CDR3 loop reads CASSWTDEQFF. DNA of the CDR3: TGCGCCAGCAGCTGGACGGACGAGCAGTTCTTC.